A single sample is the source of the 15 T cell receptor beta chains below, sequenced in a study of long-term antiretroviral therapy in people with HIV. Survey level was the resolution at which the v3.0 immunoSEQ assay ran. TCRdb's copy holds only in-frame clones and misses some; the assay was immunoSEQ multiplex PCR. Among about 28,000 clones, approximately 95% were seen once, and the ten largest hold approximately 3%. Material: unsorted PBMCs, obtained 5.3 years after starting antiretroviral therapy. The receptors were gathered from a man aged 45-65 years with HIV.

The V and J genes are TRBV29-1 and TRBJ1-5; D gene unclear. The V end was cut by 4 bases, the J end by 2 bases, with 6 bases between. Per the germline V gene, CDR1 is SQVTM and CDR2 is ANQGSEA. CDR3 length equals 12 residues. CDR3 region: CSVAGGNQPQHF. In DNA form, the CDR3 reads TGCAGCGTTGCTGGCGGCAATCAGCCCCAGCATTTT.

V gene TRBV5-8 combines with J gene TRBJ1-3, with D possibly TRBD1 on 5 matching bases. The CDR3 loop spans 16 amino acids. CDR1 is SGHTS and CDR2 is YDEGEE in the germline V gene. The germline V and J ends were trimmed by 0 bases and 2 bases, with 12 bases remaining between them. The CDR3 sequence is CASSLGQPAAGNTIYF. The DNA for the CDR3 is TGTGCCAGCAGCTTGGGACAGCCGGCGGCTGGAAACACCATATATTTT.

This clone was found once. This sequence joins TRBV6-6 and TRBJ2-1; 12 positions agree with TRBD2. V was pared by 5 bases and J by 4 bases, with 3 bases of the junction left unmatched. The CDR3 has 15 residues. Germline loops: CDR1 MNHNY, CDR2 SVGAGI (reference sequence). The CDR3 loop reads CASSRTSGEYNEQFF. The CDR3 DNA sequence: TGTGCCAGCAGTCGGACTAGCGGGGAATACAATGAGCAGTTCTTC.

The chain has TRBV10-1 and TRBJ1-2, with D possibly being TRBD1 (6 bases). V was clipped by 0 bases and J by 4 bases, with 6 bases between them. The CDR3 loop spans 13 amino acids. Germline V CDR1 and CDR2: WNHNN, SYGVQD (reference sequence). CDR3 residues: CASSESDSYGYTF. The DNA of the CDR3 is TGCGCCAGCAGTGAGTCGGACAGCTATGGCTACACCTTC.

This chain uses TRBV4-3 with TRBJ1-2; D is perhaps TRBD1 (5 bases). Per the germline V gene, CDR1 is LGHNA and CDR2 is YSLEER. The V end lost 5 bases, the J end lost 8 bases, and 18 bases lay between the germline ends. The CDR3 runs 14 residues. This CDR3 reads CASSARGGGGGYTF. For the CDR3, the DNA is TGCGCCAGCAGCGCCCGAGGCGGGGGTGGAGGCTACACCTTC.

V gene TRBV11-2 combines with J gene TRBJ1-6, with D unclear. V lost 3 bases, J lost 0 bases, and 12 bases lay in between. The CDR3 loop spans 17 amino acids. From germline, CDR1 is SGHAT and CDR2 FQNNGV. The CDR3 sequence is CASSFGLLSSYNSPLHF. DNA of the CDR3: TGTGCCAGCAGCTTTGGTTTGCTGAGCTCCTATAATTCACCCCTCCACTTT. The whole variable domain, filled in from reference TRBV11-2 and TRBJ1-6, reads EAGVAQSPRYKIIEKRQSVAFWCNPISGHATLYWYQQILGQGPKLLIQFQNNGVVDDSQLPKDRFSAERLKGVDSTLKIQPAKLEDSAVYLCASSFGLLSSYNSPLHFGNGTRLTVT.

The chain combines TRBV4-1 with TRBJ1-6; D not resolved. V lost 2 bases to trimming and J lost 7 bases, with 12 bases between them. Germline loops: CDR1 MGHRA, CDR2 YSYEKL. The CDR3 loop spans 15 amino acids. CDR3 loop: CASSQLGWINSPLHF. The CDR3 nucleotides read TGCGCCAGCAGCCAATTGGGGTGGATAAATTCACCCCTCCACTTT.

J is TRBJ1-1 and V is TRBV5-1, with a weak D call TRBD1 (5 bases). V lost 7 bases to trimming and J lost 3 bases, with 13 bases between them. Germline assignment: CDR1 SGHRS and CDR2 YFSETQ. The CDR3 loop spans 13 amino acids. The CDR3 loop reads CASGPLGDTEAFF. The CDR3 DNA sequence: TGCGCCAGCGGGCCCTTGGGGGACACTGAAGCTTTCTTT.

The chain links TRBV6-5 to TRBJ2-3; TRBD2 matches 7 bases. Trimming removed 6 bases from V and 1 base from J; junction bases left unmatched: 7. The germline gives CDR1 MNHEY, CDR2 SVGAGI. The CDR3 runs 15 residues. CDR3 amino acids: CASRRSGARTDTQYF. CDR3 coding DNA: TGTGCCAGCAGGCGCAGCGGGGCTCGCACAGATACGCAGTATTTT.

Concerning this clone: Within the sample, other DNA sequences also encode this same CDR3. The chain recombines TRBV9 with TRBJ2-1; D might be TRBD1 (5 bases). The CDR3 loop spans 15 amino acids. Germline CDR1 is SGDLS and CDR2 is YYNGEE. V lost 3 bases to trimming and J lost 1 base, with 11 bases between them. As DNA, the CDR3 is TGTGCCAGCAGCGCTCAGGGAAATTCCTACAATGAGCAGTTCTTC. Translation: CASSAQGNSYNEQFF.

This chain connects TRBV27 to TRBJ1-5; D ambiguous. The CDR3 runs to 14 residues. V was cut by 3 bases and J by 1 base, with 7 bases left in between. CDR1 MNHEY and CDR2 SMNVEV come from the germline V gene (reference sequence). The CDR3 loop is CASSFQDSNQPQHF. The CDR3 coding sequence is TGTGCCAGCAGTTTCCAGGACAGCAATCAGCCCCAGCATTTT.

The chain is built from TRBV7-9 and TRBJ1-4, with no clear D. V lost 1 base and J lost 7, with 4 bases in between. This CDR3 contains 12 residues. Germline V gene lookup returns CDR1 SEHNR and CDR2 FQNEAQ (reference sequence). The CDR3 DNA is TGTGCCAGCAGCTTAGATATTGAAAAACTGTTTTTT. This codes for CASSLDIEKLFF.

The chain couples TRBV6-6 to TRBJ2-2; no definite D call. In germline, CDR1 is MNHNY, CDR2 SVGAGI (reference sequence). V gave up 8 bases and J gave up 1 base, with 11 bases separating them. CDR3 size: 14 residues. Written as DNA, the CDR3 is TGTGCCAGCGCTAAAGGTTTGAACACCGGGGAGCTGTTTTTT. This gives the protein CASAKGLNTGELFF.

The CDR3: CSVVGSPHNEQFF. In DNA, the CDR3 is TGCAGCGTTGTGGGTTCTCCCCACAATGAGCAGTTCTTC. The gene calls are TRBV29-1 and TRBJ2-1; D unresolved. The germline V gene encodes CDR1 SQVTM and CDR2 ANQGSEA. Trimming pared 4 bases from V and 5 bases from J, leaving 12 bases between. This CDR3 comprises 13 residues.

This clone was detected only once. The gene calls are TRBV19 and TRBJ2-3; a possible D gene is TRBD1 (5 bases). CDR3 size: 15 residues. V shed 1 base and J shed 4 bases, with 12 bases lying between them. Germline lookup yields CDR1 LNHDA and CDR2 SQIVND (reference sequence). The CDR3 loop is CASSIVGAIADTQYF. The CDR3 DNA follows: TGTGCCAGTAGTATAGTAGGGGCAATCGCAGATACGCAGTATTTT.